This T cell receptor (beta chain) was obtained from a study of shared clonotypes between healthy human individuals. Study-wide results and caveats: The genetic and exposure-history diversity represented was limited by few donors. The sharing of 4% to 5.5% of naive CD4 clonotypes was seen across a handful of donors.

CD45RO negativity and positive selection for CCR7 defined naive CD8 cells, a population that excluded terminally differentiated effector memory CD45RA+ cells. This clone was recorded a few times. Its cognate antigen is unknown. The length of the CDR3 is 15 residues. V shed 1 base and J shed 2 bases, with 11 bases lying between them. Germline loops: CDR1 SGHTA, CDR2 FQGTGA. For every subset, genomic DNA was evenly distributed across several immunoSEQ plates. Profiled with immunoSEQ multiplex PCR; TCRdb holds only in-frame clones, not every one. The table shows about 1.9 million clones, with 85% to 95% occurring only once.

The sequence came from a man between 18 and 29 years old in good health. Some clones in this sample may be carry-over from other donors' samples. The chain employs TRBV7-3 and TRBJ2-5, with no clear D. Sequenced: naive CD8+ T cells from PBMCs. CDR3 loop: CASSLKGSHQETQYF. CDR3 sequence (DNA): TGTGCCAGCAGCTTAAAGGGCAGCCATCAAGAGACCCAGTACTTC.